This T cell receptor (beta chain) appears in the sequencing data of a study of blood T cell repertoires in COVID-19. Study overall: Material from acute and convalescent COVID-19 was sourced from the United States, Italy and Spain.

Seattle cases were enrolled at active infection and followed longitudinally. The V end lost 4 bases, the J end lost 3 bases, and 12 bases lay between the germline ends. The CDR3 is 15 residues long. Germline V CDR1 and CDR2: KGHDR, SFDVKD. Clones were sequenced by immunoSEQ multiplex PCR, and TCRdb holds only the in-frame ones, with some missing. This table has approximately 350,000 clones, almost 90% appearing once. The chain joins TRBV24-1 to TRBJ2-1; D call uncertain. Specimen: peripheral blood. This TCR derives from a woman in her 70s with COVID-19, enrolled during active disease. The CDR3 DNA sequence: TGTGCCACCAGTGAAGCCCCCTCTATCTACAATGAGCAGTTCTTC. It is translated as CATSEAPSIYNEQFF.